One sample yielded the 10 T cell receptor beta chains listed below, sequenced in a study of cytomegalovirus exposure and HLA in healthy donors. This table comes from immunoSEQ multiplex PCR, and its TCRdb copy is limited to in-frame clones, with some not included. The sample holds approximately 82,000 clones, 85% to 95% seen once. Sequenced: PBMCs. These receptors were collected from a young man in good health and CMV-seronegative.

On this clone: Different DNA sequences within this sample yield the same CDR3. The chain is built from TRBV30 and TRBJ2-7; 10 nucleotides agree with TRBD1. The V gene's germline CDR1 is GTSNPN and CDR2 SVGIG (reference sequence). The CDR3 spans 14 residues. Trimming took 2 bases from V and 2 from J; bases not matched to a gene: 3. This CDR3 is CAWSRTGGTYEQYF. The CDR3 coding sequence is TGTGCCTGGAGTAGGACAGGGGGGACCTACGAGCAGTACTTC.

The rearrangement links TRBV30 to TRBJ1-1, with D perhaps TRBD1 (6 bases). This CDR3 is built from 16 residues. Germline CDR1 and CDR2: GTSNPN and SVGIG (reference sequence). Trimming cost V 5 bases and J 1 base, with 20 bases left between them. CDR3 sequence reads: CAWAPLRGGENTEAFF. The DNA of the CDR3 is TGTGCCTGGGCACCCTTAAGGGGGGGGGAGAACACTGAAGCTTTCTTT.

CDR3 nucleotides: TGCGCCAGCAGCTTCCCGACAGGTATAGAGCAGTACTTC. Its protein product is CASSFPTGIEQYF. The chain combines TRBV5-1 with TRBJ2-7, with a weak D call TRBD1 (6 bases). CDR3 length: 13 amino acids. CDR1 and CDR2 from the germline V gene are SGHRS and YFSETQ. Trimming took 2 bases from V and 7 from J, leaving 13 bases between them.

The J gene is TRBJ2-1, the V gene TRBV10-3; no clear D. Trimming stripped 0 bases from V and 6 bases from J, with 6 bases between. In germline, CDR1 is ENHRY, CDR2 SYGVKD. CDR3 length equals 13 residues. For the CDR3, the DNA is TGTGCCATCAGTGAGTCCGGTAGCAATGAGCAGTTCTTC. The encoded protein is CAISESGSNEQFF.

The chain has TRBV5-1 and TRBJ2-3; 7 bases fit TRBD2. V gave up 0 bases and J gave up 2 bases; unmatched junction bases: 3. The CDR3 sequence is 15 residues long. Germline CDR1 and CDR2: SGHRS and YFSETQ. The CDR3 bases are TGCGCCAGCAGCTTGGCAGCGGGGTCCACAGATACGCAGTATTTT. This translates into CASSLAAGSTDTQYF.

The chain uses TRBV6-1 and TRBJ2-3; 8 nucleotides agree with TRBD2. This CDR3 contains 15 residues. The V and J ends lost 7 bases and 0 bases, in that order; junction bases with no gene match: 6. Germline V CDR1 and CDR2: MNHNS, SASEGT. Here the CDR3 DNA reads TGTGCCAGCACCGACGGGGGGGGTAGCACAGATACGCAGTATTTT. This translates into CASTDGGGSTDTQYF.

The rearrangement joins TRBV27 to TRBJ2-7; D possibly corresponds to TRBD2 (5 bases). The germline gives CDR1 MNHEY, CDR2 SMNVEV (reference sequence). This CDR3 is 13 amino acids long. Trimming took 2 bases from V and 6 from J, leaving 11 bases between them. CDR3: CASSLRTGSEQYF. CDR3 nucleotides: TGTGCCAGCAGTTTACGGACGGGGAGCGAGCAGTACTTC.

The chain couples TRBV5-4 to TRBJ2-7, with D tentatively TRBD1 (5 bases). CDR3 size: 15 residues. Looked up from germline, CDR1 is SGHNT and CDR2 is YYREEE (reference sequence). Trimming removed 0 bases at V and 3 bases at J, with 13 bases between. The CDR3 sequence: CASSLGGGLYYEQYF. In DNA, the CDR3 is TGTGCCAGCAGCTTGGGGGGCGGATTATACTACGAGCAGTACTTC.

This clone was seen once. This chain connects TRBV4-2 to TRBJ2-7, with 8 bases matching TRBD1. V lost 4 bases to trimming and J lost 4 bases; unmatched junction nucleotides: 9. The CDR3 loop spans 15 amino acids. The germline V gene encodes CDR1 LGHNA and CDR2 YNFKEQ. The CDR3: CASSLSGQDLYEQYF. CDR3 nucleotides: TGTGCCAGCAGCCTCTCGGGACAGGACCTATACGAGCAGTACTTC.

The V call is TRBV7-2, the J call TRBJ1-1; the D gene is possibly TRBD1 (5 bases). The CDR3 has 14 amino acids. The V and J ends lost 1 base and 4 bases respectively, with 10 bases between them. Germline V CDR1 and CDR2: SGHTA, FQGNSA. CDR3 bases: TGTGCCAGCAGCTTAGACCGGAGGGGCACTGAAGCTTTCTTT. Its protein is CASSLDRRGTEAFF.